Following are 31 T cell receptor beta chains from one sample sequenced in a study of human T cells and chemical hapten exposure. Via MiXCR, TCRdb re-called the RACE reads, giving one row per CDR3 protein. The sample has 350,000 to 400,000 distinct CDR3 sequences, under 6.5% seen once. As to time point: patch test 2, 6 weeks after DPC sensitization. The treatment was: therapeutic diphenylcyclopropenone sensitization with weekly scalp DPC. The input for sequencing was whole blood, taken in connection with sensitization to the hapten diphenylcyclopropenone (DPC). Every receptor here comes from a woman aged 18-29 years with alopecia areata. Some clones in this sample may be carry-over from other donors' samples.

CDR3 protein: CASSVWSNQPQHF. For the CDR3, the DNA is TGTGCCAGCAGCGTATGGAGCAATCAGCCCCAGCATTTT. The gene calls are TRBV9 and TRBJ1-5; D is undetermined. The length of the CDR3 is 13 residues. Per the germline V gene, CDR1 is SGDLS and CDR2 is YYNGEE. The ends were cut back, 1 base at V and 1 base at J, with 3 bases in the middle.

V is TRBV7-8 and J is TRBJ2-3; 10 bases align to TRBD2. This CDR3 has 17 residues. The trim removed 4 bases at V and 4 bases at J, leaving 11 bases unmatched. Germline loops: CDR1 SGHVS, CDR2 FQNEAQ. As DNA, the CDR3 is TGTGCCAGCAGCTCCCGGGCCCAGCGGGGGGGATCAGATACGCAGTATTTT. Translating it yields CASSSRAQRGGSDTQYF.

V is TRBV6-1 and J is TRBJ1-2; D not resolved. The germline gives CDR1 MNHNS, CDR2 SASEGT. CDR3 length: 12 residues. Trimming removed 4 bases at V and 3 bases at J, with 6 bases between. The CDR3 bases are TGTGCCAGCAGTGTCATGGACTATGGCTACACCTTC. Its translation: CASSVMDYGYTF.

This clonotype came up many times. V is TRBV18 and J is TRBJ1-1; D unresolved. From germline, CDR1 is KGHSH and CDR2 LQKENI. The CDR3 runs to 16 residues. V lost 2 bases and J lost 1, with 14 bases in between. The CDR3 loop is CASSPTTRAPNTEAFF. The CDR3 bases are TGTGCCAGCTCACCAACGACAAGGGCCCCGAACACTGAAGCTTTCTTT. Looking up the rest from reference TRBV18 and TRBJ1-1 gives the full variable domain: NAGVMQNPRHLVRRRGQEARLRCSPMKGHSHVYWYRQLPEEGLKFMVYLQKENIIDESGMPKERFSAEFPKEGPSILRIQQVVRGDSAAYFCASSPTTRAPNTEAFFGQGTRLTVV.

There are many counts of this clonotype. This rearrangement joins TRBV12-3 or TRBV12-4 to TRBJ1-1; a weak D match, TRBD1 (5 bases). The CDR3 has 14 amino acids. Trimming shortened V by 4 bases and J by 2 bases, and 11 bases separated the two germline ends. The CDR3 nucleotides read TGTGCCAGCAGTTCAGGGATGGCAAACACTGAAGCTTTCTTT. Amino acids: CASSSGMANTEAFF.

The gene calls are TRBV4-1 and TRBJ2-3; D remains ambiguous. Trimming left V 0 bases short and J 3 bases short, with 10 bases between. CDR1 MGHRA and CDR2 YSYEKL come from the germline V gene. This CDR3 is built from 15 residues. The CDR3 protein is CASSQDQATTDTQYF. The CDR3 coding sequence is TGCGCCAGCAGCCAAGATCAGGCGACAACAGATACGCAGTATTTT.

The table lists this clonotype with many counts. The V call is TRBV6-5, the J call TRBJ1-4; D is unclear. The CDR3 is 13 residues long. The germline V and J ends were trimmed by 10 bases and 8 bases, with 17 bases remaining between them. From germline, CDR1 is MNHEY and CDR2 SVGAGI. DNA of the CDR3: TGTGCCACCTCGGACGAAAGAGGAGAAAAACTGTTTTTT. Translation gives CATSDERGEKLFF.

This clonotype was seen repeatedly, ten times or more. The rearrangement links TRBV6-5 to TRBJ2-5; D unclear. The germline V and J ends were trimmed by 4 bases and 6 bases, with 18 bases remaining between them. The CDR3 is 15 residues long. CDR1 is MNHEY, CDR2 SVGAGI, per germline. The CDR3 DNA reads TGTGCCAGCAGTTCCGGCGACACCCACACCCAGACCCAGTACTTC. Its protein is CASSSGDTHTQTQYF.

This clonotype has at least ten counts. The chain has TRBV28 and TRBJ1-1; D remains ambiguous. V was shortened by 1 base and J by 0 bases, with 9 bases between the two germline ends. Germline assignment: CDR1 MDHEN and CDR2 SYDVKM. The CDR3 has 15 amino acids. CDR3: CASSLYTGLNTEAFF. CDR3 DNA: TGTGCCAGCAGTTTATACACGGGGTTGAACACTGAAGCTTTCTTT.

This clonotype has a handful of counts. The CDR3 region is CASSGAGAPREYEQYF. Written as DNA, the CDR3 is TGTGCCAGCTCCGGGGCCGGGGCTCCGAGGGAATACGAGCAGTACTTC. This chain connects TRBV18 to TRBJ2-7; D possibly uses TRBD1 or TRBD2 (5 bases each). This CDR3 has 16 amino acids. Trimming removed 6 bases from V and 4 bases from J, with 22 bases in between. Germline V gene lookup returns CDR1 KGHSH and CDR2 LQKENI.

This clonotype was seen many times. This chain joins TRBV27 and TRBJ2-7, with 7 bases fitting TRBD1. Germline-derived CDR1 and CDR2 are MNHEY and SMNVEV (reference sequence). This CDR3 is 13 amino acids long. Unmatched junction bases numbered 2, after V lost 0 bases and J lost 6 bases. The CDR3 DNA sequence: TGTGCCAGCAGTTTATCTACAGGGGTCGAGCAGTACTTC. It yields the protein CASSLSTGVEQYF.

This clonotype was observed at least ten times. The chain uses TRBV25-1 and TRBJ1-1; 9 bases fit TRBD1. Per the germline V gene, CDR1 is MGHDK and CDR2 is SYGVNS. The CDR3 spans 15 residues. The V and J ends lost 4 bases and 0 bases, in that order; junction bases with no gene match: 3. CDR3 coding DNA: TGTGCCAGCAGTGTGCACAGGGGGCTGAACACTGAAGCTTTCTTT. Encoded protein: CASSVHRGLNTEAFF.

In its sample, this clonotype was seen many times. The chain joins TRBV6-5 to TRBJ2-3; D possibly corresponds to TRBD2 (5 bases). Germline loops: CDR1 MNHEY, CDR2 SVGAGI. The CDR3 runs 15 residues. V was cut by 0 bases and J by 1 base, with 8 bases left in between. Written as DNA, the CDR3 is TGTGCCAGCAGTTACTCGATCGGGGGCACAGATACGCAGTATTTT. It specifies CASSYSIGGTDTQYF.

This clonotype was seen ten or more times. V gene TRBV7-2 combines with J gene TRBJ2-3, with D possibly matching TRBD2 (5 bases). Trimming pared 1 base from V and 3 bases from J, leaving 11 bases between. CDR3 length equals 15 residues. The germline gives CDR1 SGHTA, CDR2 FQGNSA. CDR3 DNA sequence: TGTGCCAGCAGCTTAGGACTCGGGGAGACAGATACGCAGTATTTT. Amino acid sequence: CASSLGLGETDTQYF. Full variable domain (missing parts from reference TRBV7-2 and TRBJ2-3): GAGVSQSPSNKVTEKGKDVELRCDPISGHTALYWYRQSLGQGLEFLIYFQGNSAPDKSGLPSDRFSAERTGGSVSTLTIQRTQQEDSAVYLCASSLGLGETDTQYFGPGTRLTVL.

This clonotype has more than one count but fewer than ten. This chain links TRBV7-3 with TRBJ1-2, with D tentatively TRBD1 (5 bases). The CDR3 totals 17 residues. V shed 5 bases and J shed 8 bases, with 27 bases lying between them. CDR1 is SGHTA and CDR2 is FQGTGA in the germline V gene. CDR3 in DNA: TGTGCCAGCAGCCCAACCGGTGGAGCTAGGGGCGAAGAGGGCTACACCTTC. Protein: CASSPTGGARGEEGYTF.

The chain couples TRBV6-6 to TRBJ2-3, with 9 bases that match TRBD1. This CDR3 is built from 14 residues. V shed 10 bases and J 3 bases; nucleotides not matched to a gene: 8. CDR1 and CDR2 (germline): MNHNY, SVGAGI (reference sequence). CDR3: CATRTGVVTDTQYF. CDR3 nucleotide sequence: TGTGCCACCCGGACAGGGGTGGTGACAGATACGCAGTATTTT.

As regards this clonotype: This clone may be a read error of a much larger clone one base away. The rearrangement uses TRBV10-3 and TRBJ1-1; 9 bases align to TRBD1. This CDR3 spans 20 amino acids. V lost 2 bases, J lost 3 bases, and 19 bases stayed unmatched. Germline values: CDR1 ENHRY, CDR2 SYGVKD. The CDR3 reads CAISERPGTGKGNGDTEAFF. In DNA form, the CDR3 reads TGTGCCATCAGTGAGAGGCCCGGGACAGGGAAGGGGAATGGAGACACTGAAGCTTTCTTT.

This clonotype was counted ten times or more. This chain's CDR3 is CASSYVANVLTF. The CDR3 nucleotides read TGTGCCAGCAGTTACGTTGCCAACGTCCTGACTTTC. V gene TRBV6-6 combines with J gene TRBJ2-6; D not resolved. V was pared by 2 bases and J by 7 bases, with 3 bases between. The CDR3 loop spans 12 amino acids. Germline CDR1 and CDR2: MNHNY and SVGAGI (reference sequence).

This clonotype was counted many times. The gene calls are TRBV7-2 and TRBJ2-5, with 7 bases lining up with TRBD2. Trimming cost V 2 bases and J 3 bases; bases outside gene matches: 6. From germline, CDR1 is SGHTA and CDR2 FQGNSA. The CDR3 covers 15 residues. CDR3 in DNA: TGTGCCAGCAGCTTATGGAACCGGGGGGAAGAGACCCAGTACTTC. Amino acids: CASSLWNRGEETQYF.

This clonotype was seen more than once but under ten times. The rearrangement uses TRBV5-6 and TRBJ1-1, with D possibly matching TRBD1 (5 bases). The CDR3 is 13 amino acids. V shed 2 bases and J shed 5 bases, with 10 bases lying between them. Germline CDR1 reads SGHDT; CDR2 reads YYEEEE. CDR3 in amino acids: CASSFLQDTEAFF. CDR3 sequence (DNA): TGTGCCAGCAGCTTCCTACAGGATACTGAAGCTTTCTTT.

Many counts were recorded for this clonotype. The V gene is TRBV20-1, the J gene TRBJ1-2; D is undetermined. The CDR3 has 14 residues. V lost 4 bases and J 8 bases, leaving 20 bases between the germline ends. Germline CDR1 reads DFQATT; CDR2 reads SNEGSKA (reference sequence). In DNA, the CDR3 is TGCAGTGCTACCGTTGGGAATGGGGAGAGAGGCTACACCTTC. It yields the protein CSATVGNGERGYTF.

In this sample, this clonotype turned up a few times. The chain carries TRBV25-1 and TRBJ2-5; tentatively, D is TRBD2 (6 bases). This CDR3 is 16 amino acids long. Germline V CDR1 and CDR2: MGHDK, SYGVNS. Trimming left V 4 bases short and J 5 bases short, with 20 bases between. CDR3 nucleotides: TGTGCCAGCAGTGGTCCCGCGGAAGGGAGGCAGGAGACCCAGTACTTC. Its translation: CASSGPAEGRQETQYF. Using reference TRBV25-1 and TRBJ2-5 for the parts outside the CDR3, the full variable domain is EADIYQTPRYLVIGTGKKITLECSQTMGHDKMYWYQQDPGMELHLIHYSYGVNSTEKGDLSSESTVSRIRTEHFPLTLESARPSHTSQYLCASSGPAEGRQETQYFGPGTRLLVL.

This clonotype was detected a few times. The CDR3 coding sequence is TGTGCCAGCAGTTTAGGCGAAGGGACAGATACGCAGTATTTT. Amino acid sequence: CASSLGEGTDTQYF. The chain combines TRBV12-3 or TRBV12-4 with TRBJ2-3; D gene ambiguous. This CDR3 is 14 amino acids long. V shed 1 base and J shed 3 bases, with 8 bases lying between them.

The chain joins TRBV7-2 to TRBJ1-4; 9 bases match TRBD1. This CDR3 has 14 residues. Germline V gives CDR1 SGHTA, CDR2 FQGNSA. The V and J ends lost 3 bases and 7 bases, in that order; junction bases with no gene match: 3. The CDR3 bases are TGTGCCAGCAGCTTGGGACAGGGTGTTGAAAAACTGTTTTTT. Translation gives CASSLGQGVEKLFF. Full variable domain (missing parts from reference TRBV7-2 and TRBJ1-4): GAGVSQSPSNKVTEKGKDVELRCDPISGHTALYWYRQSLGQGLEFLIYFQGNSAPDKSGLPSDRFSAERTGGSVSTLTIQRTQQEDSAVYLCASSLGQGVEKLFFGSGTQLSVL.

The gene calls are TRBV11-2 and TRBJ2-7, with D perhaps TRBD1 (7 bases). Trimming took off 5 bases at V and 3 bases at J, with 17 bases between the two ends. The V gene's germline CDR1 is SGHAT and CDR2 FQNNGV. This CDR3 has 15 amino acids. The CDR3 sequence is CASSPGGQLVYEQYF. The CDR3 DNA sequence: TGTGCCAGCAGCCCCGGGGGACAGTTAGTCTACGAGCAGTACTTC. Supplemented by reference TRBV11-2 and TRBJ2-7, the full variable domain reads EAGVAQSPRYKIIEKRQSVAFWCNPISGHATLYWYQQILGQGPKLLIQFQNNGVVDDSQLPKDRFSAERLKGVDSTLKIQPAKLEDSAVYLCASSPGGQLVYEQYFGPGTRLTVT.

This clonotype was seen ten or more times. The chain carries TRBV4-3 and TRBJ2-2; no reliable D call. The V and J ends lost 0 bases and 1 base respectively, with 9 bases between them. Germline V CDR1 and CDR2: LGHNA, YSLEER. This CDR3 has 16 amino acids. The chain's CDR3 is CASSQEYTVNTGELFF. Written as DNA, the CDR3 is TGCGCCAGCAGCCAAGAGTACACAGTGAACACCGGGGAGCTGTTTTTT.

This clonotype was picked up many times. V usage is TRBV5-6 and J usage is TRBJ1-5; D call uncertain. Germline V gene sequence: CDR1 SGHDT, CDR2 YYEEEE. The V and J ends lost 1 base and 2 bases respectively, with 10 bases between them. This CDR3 region has 15 residues. The chain's CDR3 is CASSLISNGNQPQHF. CDR3 DNA sequence: TGTGCCAGCAGCTTGATCTCGAATGGCAATCAGCCCCAGCATTTT.

This clonotype occurred a few times. The chain couples TRBV12-3 or TRBV12-4 to TRBJ2-7; the match to TRBD1 covers 10 bases. The CDR3 loop spans 13 amino acids. Trimming at V came to 5 bases and at J to 10 bases, leaving 8 bases not matched to a gene. The CDR3 loop is CASSLRDRGGQYF. Here the CDR3 DNA reads TGTGCCAGCAGTCTTAGGGACAGGGGCGGACAGTACTTC.

This clonotype has a handful of counts. A much larger clone lies one base from this, so it may be a read error. This rearrangement joins TRBV6-5 to TRBJ2-7, with 7 bases aligning to TRBD1. The CDR3 spans 13 residues. V was pared by 4 bases and J by 3 bases, with 3 bases of the junction left unmatched. Germline V gene sequence: CDR1 MNHEY, CDR2 SVGAGI. This CDR3 is CASSSGTDYEQYF. CDR3 coding DNA: TGTGCCAGCAGTTCCGGGACAGACTACGAGCAGTACTTC.

This clonotype was seen once. A much larger clone lies a single base off, so this may be a read error. This rearrangement joins TRBV3-1 to TRBJ2-7; the D gene is possibly TRBD2 (5 bases). This CDR3 is 14 amino acids long. CDR1 is LGHDT and CDR2 is YNNKEL in the germline V gene (reference sequence). CDR3 residues: CASSQGGGHYEHYF. DNA of the CDR3: TGTGCCAGCAGCCAAGGTGGAGGCCACTACGAGCATTACTTC.

This clonotype was detected a few times. The V call is TRBV2, the J call TRBJ2-1; unclear D gene. Trimming removed 10 bases from V and 0 bases from J, with 10 bases in between. The CDR3 runs to 13 residues. In germline, CDR1 is SNHLY, CDR2 FYNNEI. The CDR3 sequence is CATTLSSYNEQFF. In nucleotides, the CDR3 is TGTGCCACAACTTTGAGCTCCTACAATGAGCAGTTCTTC.